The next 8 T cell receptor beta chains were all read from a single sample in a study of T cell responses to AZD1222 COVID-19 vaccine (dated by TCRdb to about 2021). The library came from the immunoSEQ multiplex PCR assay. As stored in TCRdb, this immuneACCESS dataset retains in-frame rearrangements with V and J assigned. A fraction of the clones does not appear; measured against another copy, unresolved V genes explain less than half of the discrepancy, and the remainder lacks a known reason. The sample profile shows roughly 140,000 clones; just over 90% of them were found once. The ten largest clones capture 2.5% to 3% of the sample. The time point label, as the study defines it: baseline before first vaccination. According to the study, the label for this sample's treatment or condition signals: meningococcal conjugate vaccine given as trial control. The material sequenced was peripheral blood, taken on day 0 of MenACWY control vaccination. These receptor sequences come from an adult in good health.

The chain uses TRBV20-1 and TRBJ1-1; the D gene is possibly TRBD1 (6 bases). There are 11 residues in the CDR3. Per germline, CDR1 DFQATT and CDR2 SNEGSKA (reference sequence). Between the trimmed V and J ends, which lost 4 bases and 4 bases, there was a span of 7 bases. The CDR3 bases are TGCAGTGCTAACAGGGTCACTGAAGCTTTCTTT. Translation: CSANRVTEAFF.

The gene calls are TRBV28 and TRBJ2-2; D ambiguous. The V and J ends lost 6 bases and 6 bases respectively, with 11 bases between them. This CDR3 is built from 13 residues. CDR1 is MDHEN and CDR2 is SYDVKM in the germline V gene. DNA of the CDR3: TGTGCCAGCAGCCACCGGTATTCCGGGGAGCTGTTTTTT. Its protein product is CASSHRYSGELFF.

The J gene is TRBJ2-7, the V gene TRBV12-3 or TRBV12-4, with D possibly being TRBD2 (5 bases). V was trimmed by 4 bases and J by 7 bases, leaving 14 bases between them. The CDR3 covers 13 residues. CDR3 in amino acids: CASSSGSRGEQYF. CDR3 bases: TGTGCCAGCAGTTCGGGATCCCGAGGGGAGCAGTACTTC.

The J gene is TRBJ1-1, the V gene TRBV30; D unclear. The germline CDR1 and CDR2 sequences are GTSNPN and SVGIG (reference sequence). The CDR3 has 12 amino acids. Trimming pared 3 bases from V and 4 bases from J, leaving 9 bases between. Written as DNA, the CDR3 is TGTGCCTGGAGAAAAGGGCCCACTGAAGCTTTCTTT. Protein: CAWRKGPTEAFF.

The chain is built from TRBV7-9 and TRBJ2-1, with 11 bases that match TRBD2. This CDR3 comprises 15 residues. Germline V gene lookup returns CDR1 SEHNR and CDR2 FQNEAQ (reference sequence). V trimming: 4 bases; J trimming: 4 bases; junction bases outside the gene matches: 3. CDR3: CASSYGLAGYNEQFF. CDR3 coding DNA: TGTGCCAGCAGCTATGGACTAGCGGGTTACAATGAGCAGTTCTTC.

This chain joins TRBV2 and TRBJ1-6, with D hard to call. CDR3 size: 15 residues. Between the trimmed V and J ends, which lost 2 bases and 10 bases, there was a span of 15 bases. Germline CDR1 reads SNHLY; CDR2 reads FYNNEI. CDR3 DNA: TGTGCCAGCAGTGAAATCATCGAAGCTAACTCACCCCTCCACTTT. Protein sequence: CASSEIIEANSPLHF. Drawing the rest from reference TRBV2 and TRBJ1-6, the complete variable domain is EPEVTQTPSHQVTQMGQEVILRCVPISNHLYFYWYRQILGQKVEFLVSFYNNEISEKSEIFDDQFSVERPDGSNFTLKIRSTKLEDSAMYFCASSEIIEANSPLHFGNGTRLTVT.

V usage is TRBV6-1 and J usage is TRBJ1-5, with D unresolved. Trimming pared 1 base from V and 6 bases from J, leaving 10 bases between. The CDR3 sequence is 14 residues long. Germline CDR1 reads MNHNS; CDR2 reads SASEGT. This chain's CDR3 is CASSEGGGLQPQHF. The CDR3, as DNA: TGTGCCAGCAGTGAAGGCGGAGGGCTTCAGCCCCAGCATTTT.

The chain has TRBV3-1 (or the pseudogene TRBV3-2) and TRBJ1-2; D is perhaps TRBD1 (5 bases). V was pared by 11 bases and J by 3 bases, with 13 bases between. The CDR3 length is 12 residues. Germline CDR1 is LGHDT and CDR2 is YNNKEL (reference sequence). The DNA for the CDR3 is TGTGCCGCAGGGTGGGGCGACTATGGCTACACCTTC. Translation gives CAAGWGDYGYTF.